The 23 T cell receptor beta chains given below trace back to one sample, sequenced in a study of T cells in Graves' hyperthyroidism and ophthalmopathy. Regions amplified from RNA transcripts were the TCR beta CDR3 regions. The HTBI set primed first-round TCR CDR3 RT-PCR. Via MiXCR, TCRdb re-called the multiplex PCR reads, giving one row per CDR3 protein. The sample carries roughly 640,000 distinct CDR3 sequences, approximately 15% recorded once. Sequenced: blood. The receptors stem from a woman aged 40 to 50 with Graves' ophthalmopathy.

The V gene is TRBV20-1, the J gene TRBJ2-7, with D perhaps matching TRBD2 (6 bases). The V end lost 3 bases, the J end lost 2 bases, and 23 bases lay between the germline ends. Germline-derived CDR1 and CDR2 are DFQATT and SNEGSKA (reference sequence). The CDR3 consists of 17 residues. This CDR3 reads CSARPHGEVITTYEQYF. CDR3 sequence (DNA): TGCAGTGCTAGGCCCCACGGGGAGGTTATAACGACCTACGAGCAGTACTTC.

Ten or more counts support this clonotype. This chain connects TRBV6-1 to TRBJ1-5; a possible D gene is TRBD1 (6 bases). The germline CDR1 and CDR2 sequences are MNHNS and SASEGT. The V gene lost 5 bases and the J gene lost 3 bases, with 11 bases spanning the gap. This CDR3 contains 14 residues. The CDR3 reads CASSPGQLNQPQHF. In DNA form, the CDR3 reads TGTGCCAGCAGTCCCGGACAGCTCAATCAGCCCCAGCATTTT.

The chain recombines TRBV19 with TRBJ2-7; D uncertain. Trimming cost V 1 base and J 0 bases, with 7 bases left between them. The CDR3 spans 14 residues. Germline CDR1 LNHDA, CDR2 SQIVND (reference sequence). The CDR3 loop reads CASSIAGISYEQYF. CDR3 coding DNA: TGTGCCAGTAGTATAGCTGGGATCTCCTACGAGCAGTACTTC.

The chain is built from TRBV20-1 and TRBJ2-3; D is unresolved. Trimming took off 4 bases at V and 6 bases at J, with 17 bases between the two ends. Germline V gives CDR1 DFQATT, CDR2 SNEGSKA (reference sequence). This CDR3 is built from 14 residues. The CDR3 DNA is TGCAGTGCTACGGAGACTTTACCTAGGGATACGCAGTATTTT. It translates to CSATETLPRDTQYF.

This clonotype has ten or more counts. The rearrangement joins TRBV12-3 or TRBV12-4 to TRBJ2-3; D gene uncertain. V was trimmed by 4 bases and J by 5 bases, leaving 10 bases between them. The CDR3 is 13 residues long. CDR3 sequence: CASSSGRLDTQYF. The CDR3 coding sequence is TGTGCCAGCAGTTCCGGGCGTCTAGATACGCAGTATTTT.

This clonotype showed up just a few times. The V gene is TRBV4-1, the J gene TRBJ1-1; no clear D. Germline CDR1 MGHRA, CDR2 YSYEKL. The CDR3 runs to 16 residues. The germline V and J ends were trimmed by 0 bases and 3 bases, with 14 bases remaining between them. The CDR3 sequence: CASSQDPWSPDTEAFF. Written as DNA, the CDR3 is TGCGCCAGCAGCCAAGACCCTTGGAGCCCCGACACTGAAGCTTTCTTT.

V gene TRBV3-1 combines with J gene TRBJ2-7, with D possibly TRBD2 on 6 matching bases. The V end lost 3 bases, the J end lost 8 bases, and 11 bases lay between the germline ends. Per the germline V gene, CDR1 is LGHDT and CDR2 is YNNKEL (reference sequence). The CDR3 has 12 amino acids. CDR3 nucleotide sequence: TGTGCCAGCAGCCATCTGGGGGGACAGCAGTACTTC. Its protein product is CASSHLGGQQYF.

A few counts support this clonotype. The chain joins TRBV6-1 to TRBJ1-1; TRBD1 agrees at 9 bases. Germline lookup yields CDR1 MNHNS and CDR2 SASEGT. V trimming: 11 bases; J trimming: 2 bases; junction bases outside the gene matches: 6. This CDR3 is built from 13 residues. CDR3 sequence (DNA): TGTGCCGCAAACAGGGGGCGCAACACTGAAGCTTTCTTT. Its protein is CAANRGRNTEAFF.

This clonotype was counted ten times or more. CDR3 in DNA: TGTGCCAGCAGTGAAGCGAGTACAGATACGCAGTATTTT. Translation: CASSEASTDTQYF. This sequence joins TRBV6-1 and TRBJ2-3; D is ambiguous. V was trimmed by 0 bases and J by 3 bases, leaving 4 bases between them. The CDR3 runs 13 residues. Germline V gives CDR1 MNHNS, CDR2 SASEGT.

This clonotype was seen at least ten times. This chain joins TRBV28 and TRBJ2-1, with 15 nucleotides matching TRBD2. V lost 5 bases, J lost 3 bases, and 11 bases stayed unmatched. Per the germline V gene, CDR1 is MDHEN and CDR2 is SYDVKM. The CDR3 sequence is 19 residues long. The chain's CDR3 is CASSPGTSGRPGRYNEQFF. Written as DNA, the CDR3 is TGTGCCAGCAGTCCAGGGACTAGCGGGAGGCCCGGTCGCTACAATGAGCAGTTCTTC.

In this sample, this clonotype turned up many times. This chain connects TRBV6-4 to TRBJ2-3, with D perhaps matching TRBD2 (6 bases). This CDR3 spans 16 amino acids. The V gene lost 3 bases and the J gene lost 2 bases, with 15 bases spanning the gap. Germline CDR1 MRHNA, CDR2 SNTAGT. CDR3 region: CASSEGRDLVTDTQYF. CDR3 DNA: TGTGCCAGCAGTGAAGGTCGGGACTTGGTCACAGATACGCAGTATTTT.

As to this clonotype: A single base separates this from a much larger clone, so it may be a read error. The rearrangement uses TRBV2 and TRBJ1-5, with D hard to call. The V gene lost 2 bases and the J gene lost 5 bases, with 19 bases spanning the gap. The CDR3 has 17 amino acids. CDR1 and CDR2 from the germline V gene are SNHLY and FYNNEI. This chain's CDR3 is CASSELPRAGFDQPQHF. The CDR3 DNA sequence: TGTGCCAGCAGTGAATTGCCTCGGGCAGGCTTTGATCAGCCCCAGCATTTT.

In its sample, this clonotype was seen many times. V is TRBV7-2 and J is TRBJ2-3; TRBD2 aligns across 7 bases. CDR1 and CDR2 from the germline V gene are SGHTA and FQGNSA. The CDR3 is 16 residues long. V dropped 4 bases and J dropped 0; count of bases not matched to a gene: 7. CDR3 loop: CASSSQPGLSTDTQYF. CDR3 in DNA: TGTGCCAGCAGCTCCCAGCCGGGACTAAGCACAGATACGCAGTATTTT.

The chain recombines TRBV6-1 with TRBJ1-5; unclear D gene. Trimming took 10 bases from V and 0 from J, leaving 10 bases between them. The length of the CDR3 is 13 residues. From germline, CDR1 is MNHNS and CDR2 SASEGT. The CDR3 DNA reads TGTGCCACCAAGGTCGATAGCAATCAGCCCCAGCATTTT. Its translation: CATKVDSNQPQHF.

The rearrangement links TRBV29-1 to TRBJ2-1, with D perhaps matching TRBD2 (6 bases). CDR3 length: 20 amino acids. Trimming left V 7 bases short and J 0 bases short, with 31 bases between. CDR1 SQVTM and CDR2 ANQGSEA come from the germline V gene. CDR3 in DNA: TGCAGCGCTCAAAGCCCGGGACTGGAATTTGGAGGAAGCTCCTACAATGAGCAGTTCTTC. Translating it yields CSAQSPGLEFGGSSYNEQFF.

This clonotype was detected a few times. The chain uses TRBV7-9 and TRBJ2-6, with D perhaps matching TRBD2 (7 bases). The V gene's germline CDR1 is SEHNR and CDR2 FQNEAQ (reference sequence). The V and J ends lost 11 bases and 1 base respectively, with 18 bases between them. The CDR3 is made up of 16 amino acids. The CDR3 DNA reads TGTGCCGGAGGGGGGGCGGTCGGATCTGGGGCCAACGTCCTGACTTTC. It translates to CAGGGAVGSGANVLTF.

This chain connects TRBV19 to TRBJ1-4; no clear D. This CDR3 has 13 amino acids. Germline V gene lookup returns CDR1 LNHDA and CDR2 SQIVND (reference sequence). Trimming left V 8 bases short and J 7 bases short, with 14 bases between. The CDR3 region is CASLQTSGEKLFF. The CDR3 nucleotides are TGTGCCAGTCTCCAGACGAGTGGTGAAAAACTGTTTTTT.

This clonotype has at least ten counts. The chain uses TRBV12-3 or TRBV12-4 and TRBJ2-5; possibly TRBD2 for D (6 bases). This CDR3 has 17 residues. Trimming cost V 5 bases and J 5 bases, with 24 bases left between them. The CDR3 DNA is TGTGCCAGCAGTCCGCCTTCGGGGGACGGTCGGGTCGAGACCCAGTACTTC. Translating it yields CASSPPSGDGRVETQYF.

This clonotype has at least ten counts. This chain links TRBV6-1 with TRBJ2-5; D not certain. The CDR3 is 15 amino acids. Trimming shortened V by 6 bases and J by 4 bases, and 18 bases separated the two germline ends. In germline, CDR1 is MNHNS, CDR2 SASEGT. This CDR3 is CASRGSVGVGETQYF. The CDR3, as DNA: TGTGCCAGCAGGGGCTCGGTTGGGGTCGGAGAGACCCAGTACTTC.

This clonotype occurred many times. The chain recombines TRBV3-1 with TRBJ1-1, with no clear D. Between the trimmed V and J ends, which lost 0 bases and 5 bases, there was a span of 7 bases. Germline lookup yields CDR1 LGHDT and CDR2 YNNKEL (reference sequence). The CDR3 length is 13 residues. As DNA, the CDR3 is TGTGCCAGCAGCCAAGAGGGGAGTACTGAAGCTTTCTTT. Protein product: CASSQEGSTEAFF. Using reference TRBV3-1 and TRBJ1-1 for the parts outside the CDR3, the full variable domain is DTAVSQTPKYLVTQMGNDKSIKCEQNLGHDTMYWYKQDSKKFLKIMFSYNNKELIINETVPNRFSPKSPDKAHLNLHINSLELGDSAVYFCASSQEGSTEAFFGQGTRLTVV.

The table lists this clonotype with many counts. The chain uses TRBV2 and TRBJ2-3; D gene unclear. CDR1 and CDR2 (germline): SNHLY, FYNNEI. The germline V and J ends were trimmed by 6 bases and 0 bases, with 7 bases remaining between them. The CDR3 is 13 amino acids. CDR3 bases: TGTGCCAGCAGCTACGAGAGCACAGATACGCAGTATTTT. Protein sequence: CASSYESTDTQYF.

The chain combines TRBV27 with TRBJ2-7, with a weak D call TRBD2 (6 bases). Trimming took 3 bases from V and 4 from J, leaving 22 bases between them. Germline V lookup: CDR1 MNHEY, CDR2 SMNVEV (reference sequence). The CDR3 has 17 amino acids. The CDR3 protein is CASSFFRSAGWVYEQYF. CDR3 in DNA: TGTGCCAGCAGTTTCTTCCGATCGGCGGGATGGGTGTACGAGCAGTACTTC.

The chain is built from TRBV10-3 and TRBJ1-1; 11 bases are shared with TRBD1. Trimming at V came to 6 bases and at J to 8 bases, leaving 2 bases not matched to a gene. The length of the CDR3 is 12 residues. Germline V gives CDR1 ENHRY, CDR2 SYGVKD. The DNA for the CDR3 is TGTGCCATCAGGAGGGACAGGGGGGAAGCTTTCTTT. It yields the protein CAIRRDRGEAFF.